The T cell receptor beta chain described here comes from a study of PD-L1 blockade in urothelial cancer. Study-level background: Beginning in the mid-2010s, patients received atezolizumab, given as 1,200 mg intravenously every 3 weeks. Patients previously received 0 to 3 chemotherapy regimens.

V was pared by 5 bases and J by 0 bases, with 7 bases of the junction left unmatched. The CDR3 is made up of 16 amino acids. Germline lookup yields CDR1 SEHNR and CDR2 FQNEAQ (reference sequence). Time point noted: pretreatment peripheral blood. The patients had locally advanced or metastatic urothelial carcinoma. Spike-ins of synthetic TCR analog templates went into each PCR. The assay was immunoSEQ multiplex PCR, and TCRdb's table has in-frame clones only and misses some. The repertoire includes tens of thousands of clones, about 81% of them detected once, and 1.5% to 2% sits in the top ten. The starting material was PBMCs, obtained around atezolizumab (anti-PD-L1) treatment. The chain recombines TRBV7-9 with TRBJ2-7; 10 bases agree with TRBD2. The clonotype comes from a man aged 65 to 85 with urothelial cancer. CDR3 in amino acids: CASSPGLADVSYEQYF. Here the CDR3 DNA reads TGTGCCAGCAGCCCCGGACTAGCGGACGTCTCCTACGAGCAGTACTTC.